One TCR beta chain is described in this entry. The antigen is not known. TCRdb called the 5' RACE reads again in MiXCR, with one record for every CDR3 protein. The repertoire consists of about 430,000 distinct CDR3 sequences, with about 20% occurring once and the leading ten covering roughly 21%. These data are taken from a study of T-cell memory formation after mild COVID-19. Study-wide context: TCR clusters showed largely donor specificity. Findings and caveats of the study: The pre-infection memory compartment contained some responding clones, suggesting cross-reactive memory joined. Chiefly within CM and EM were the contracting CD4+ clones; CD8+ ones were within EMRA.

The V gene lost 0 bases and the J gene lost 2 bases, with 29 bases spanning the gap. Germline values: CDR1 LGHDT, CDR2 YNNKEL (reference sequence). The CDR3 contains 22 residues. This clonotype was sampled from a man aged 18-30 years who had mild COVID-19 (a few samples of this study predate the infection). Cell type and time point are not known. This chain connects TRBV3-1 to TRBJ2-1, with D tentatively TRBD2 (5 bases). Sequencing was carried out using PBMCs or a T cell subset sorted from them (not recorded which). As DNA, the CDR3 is TGTGCCAGCAGCCAAGAAAGTCCCGGTAATGAGCGGCTACGGCGCCCCTACAATGAGCAGTTCTTC. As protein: CASSQESPGNERLRRPYNEQFF.